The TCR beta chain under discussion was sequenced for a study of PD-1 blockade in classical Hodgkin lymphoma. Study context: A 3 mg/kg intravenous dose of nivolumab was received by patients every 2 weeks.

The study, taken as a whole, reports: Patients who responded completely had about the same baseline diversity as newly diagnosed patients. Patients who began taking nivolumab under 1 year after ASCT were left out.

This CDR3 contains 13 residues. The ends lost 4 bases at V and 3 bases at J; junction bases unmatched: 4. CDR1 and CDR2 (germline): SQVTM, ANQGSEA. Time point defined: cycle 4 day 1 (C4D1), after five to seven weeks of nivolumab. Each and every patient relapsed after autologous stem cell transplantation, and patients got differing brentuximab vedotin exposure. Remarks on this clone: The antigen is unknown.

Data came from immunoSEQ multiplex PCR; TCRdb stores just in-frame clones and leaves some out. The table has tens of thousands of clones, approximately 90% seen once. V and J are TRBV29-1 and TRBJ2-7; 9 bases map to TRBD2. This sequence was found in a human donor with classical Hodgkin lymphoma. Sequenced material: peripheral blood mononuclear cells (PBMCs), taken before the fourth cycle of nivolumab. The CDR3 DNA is TGCAGCGTTGGAGCGGGGGGTTTCTACGAGCAGTACTTC. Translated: CSVGAGGFYEQYF.